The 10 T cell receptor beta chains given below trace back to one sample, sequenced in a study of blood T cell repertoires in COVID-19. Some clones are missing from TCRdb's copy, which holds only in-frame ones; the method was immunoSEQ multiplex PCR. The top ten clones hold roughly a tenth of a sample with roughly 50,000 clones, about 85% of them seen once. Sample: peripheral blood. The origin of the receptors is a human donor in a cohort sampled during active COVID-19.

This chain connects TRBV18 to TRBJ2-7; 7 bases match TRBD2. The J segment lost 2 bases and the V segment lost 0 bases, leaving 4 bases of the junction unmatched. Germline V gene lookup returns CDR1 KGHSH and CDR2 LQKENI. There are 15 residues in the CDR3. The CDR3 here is CASSPPSRGTYEQYF. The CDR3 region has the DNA TGTGCCAGCTCACCACCGTCGCGGGGGACCTACGAGCAGTACTTC.

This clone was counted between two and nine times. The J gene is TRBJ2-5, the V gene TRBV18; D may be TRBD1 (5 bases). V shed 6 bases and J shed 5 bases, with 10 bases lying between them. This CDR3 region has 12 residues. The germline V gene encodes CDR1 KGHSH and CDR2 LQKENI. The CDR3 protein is CASSPAGETQYF. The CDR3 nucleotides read TGTGCCAGCTCTCCAGCAGGGGAGACCCAGTACTTC.

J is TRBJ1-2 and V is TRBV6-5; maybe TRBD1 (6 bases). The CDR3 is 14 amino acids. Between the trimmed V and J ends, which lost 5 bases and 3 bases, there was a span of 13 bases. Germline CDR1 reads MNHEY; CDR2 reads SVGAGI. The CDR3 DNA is TGTGCCAGCAGTACAGGGATCCAGGACTATGGCTACACCTTC. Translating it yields CASSTGIQDYGYTF.

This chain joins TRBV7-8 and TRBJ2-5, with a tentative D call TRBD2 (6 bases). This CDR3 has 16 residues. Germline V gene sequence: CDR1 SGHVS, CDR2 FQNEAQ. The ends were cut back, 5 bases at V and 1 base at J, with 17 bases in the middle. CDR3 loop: CASSGRRARGQETQYF. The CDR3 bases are TGTGCCAGCAGCGGACGGAGGGCGAGGGGCCAAGAGACCCAGTACTTC.

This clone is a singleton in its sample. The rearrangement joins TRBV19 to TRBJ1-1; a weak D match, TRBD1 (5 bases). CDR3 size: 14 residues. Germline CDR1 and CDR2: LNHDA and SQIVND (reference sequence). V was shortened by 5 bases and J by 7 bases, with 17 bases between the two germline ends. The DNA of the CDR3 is TGTGCCAGTAGTCCCCAGGGAATCATTCTTGAAGCTTTCTTT. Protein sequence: CASSPQGIILEAFF.

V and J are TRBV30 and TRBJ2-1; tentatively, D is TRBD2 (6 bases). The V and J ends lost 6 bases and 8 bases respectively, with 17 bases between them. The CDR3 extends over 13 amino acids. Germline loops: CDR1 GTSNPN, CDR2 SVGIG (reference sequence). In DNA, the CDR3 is TGTGCCTGTATAAAACGGGACTTCCATGAGCAGTTCTTC. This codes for CACIKRDFHEQFF. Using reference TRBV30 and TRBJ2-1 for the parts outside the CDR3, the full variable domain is SQTIHQWPATLVQPVGSPLSLECTVEGTSNPNLYWYRQAAGRGLQLLFYSVGIGQISSEVPQNLSASRPQDRQFILSSKKLLLSDSGFYLCACIKRDFHEQFFGPGTRLTVL.

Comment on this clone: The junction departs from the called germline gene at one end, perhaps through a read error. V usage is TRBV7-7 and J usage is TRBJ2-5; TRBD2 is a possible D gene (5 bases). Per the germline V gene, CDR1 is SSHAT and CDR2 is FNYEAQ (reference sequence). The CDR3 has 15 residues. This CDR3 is CASSLAGGSQETQYF. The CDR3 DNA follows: TGTGCTAGCAGCTTAGCCGGAGGATCTCAAGAGACCCAGTACTTC.

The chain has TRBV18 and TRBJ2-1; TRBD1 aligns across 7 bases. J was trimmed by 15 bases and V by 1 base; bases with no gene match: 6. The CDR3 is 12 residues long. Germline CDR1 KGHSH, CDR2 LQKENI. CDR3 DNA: TGTGCCAGCTCACCACGGGACAGAAGGGTGTTCTTC. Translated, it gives CASSPRDRRVFF.

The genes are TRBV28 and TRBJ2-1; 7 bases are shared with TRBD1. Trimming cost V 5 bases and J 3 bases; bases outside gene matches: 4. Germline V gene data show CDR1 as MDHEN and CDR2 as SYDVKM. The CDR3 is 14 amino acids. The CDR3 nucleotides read TGTGCCAGCAGTCGACAGGGACACTACAATGAGCAGTTCTTC. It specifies CASSRQGHYNEQFF.

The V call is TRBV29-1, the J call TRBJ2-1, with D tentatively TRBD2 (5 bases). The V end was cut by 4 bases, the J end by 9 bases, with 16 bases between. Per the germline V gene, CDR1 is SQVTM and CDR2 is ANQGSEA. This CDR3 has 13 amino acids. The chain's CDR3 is CSVALARIGEQFF. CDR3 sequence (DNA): TGCAGCGTTGCCCTAGCTCGTATAGGTGAGCAGTTCTTC.